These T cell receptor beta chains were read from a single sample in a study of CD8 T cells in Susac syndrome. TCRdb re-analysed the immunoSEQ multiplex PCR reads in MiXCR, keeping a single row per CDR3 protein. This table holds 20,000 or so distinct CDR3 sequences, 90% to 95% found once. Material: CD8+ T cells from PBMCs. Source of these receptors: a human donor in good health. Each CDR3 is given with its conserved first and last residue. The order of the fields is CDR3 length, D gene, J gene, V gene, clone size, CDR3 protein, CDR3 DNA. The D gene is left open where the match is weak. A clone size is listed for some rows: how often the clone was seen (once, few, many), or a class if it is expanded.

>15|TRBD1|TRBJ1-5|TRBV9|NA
CASSVVGQARQPQHF
TGTGCCAGCAGCGTAGTCGGACAGGCCAGACAGCCCCAGCATTTT
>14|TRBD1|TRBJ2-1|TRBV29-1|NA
CSVSGTGVYNEQFF
TGCAGCGTTTCCGGGACAGGGGTCTACAATGAGCAGTTCTTC
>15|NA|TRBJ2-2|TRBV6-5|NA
CASSYVAPGSGELFF
TGTGCCAGCAGTTACGTAGCCCCCGGGAGCGGGGAGCTGTTTTTT
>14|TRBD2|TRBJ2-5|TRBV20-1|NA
CSAEVSGLAETQYF
TGCAGTGCTGAGGTATCAGGACTAGCCGAGACCCAGTACTTC
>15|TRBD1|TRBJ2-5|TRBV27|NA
CASSGDRAFQETQYF
TGTGCCAGCAGTGGGGACAGGGCTTTCCAAGAGACCCAGTACTTC
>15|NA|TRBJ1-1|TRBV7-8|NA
CASSLNRVGDTEAFF
TGTGCCAGCAGCTTAAACAGGGTTGGCGACACTGAAGCTTTCTTT
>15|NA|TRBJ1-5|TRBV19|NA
CASSIGHLSNQPQHF
TGTGCCAGTAGTATAGGGCACCTCAGCAATCAGCCCCAGCATTTT
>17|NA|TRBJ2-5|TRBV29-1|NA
CSVEAMFTGSLQETQYF
TGCAGCGTTGAGGCAATGTTTACAGGCTCCCTCCAAGAGACCCAGTACTTC
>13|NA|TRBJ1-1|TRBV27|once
CASSPTRWTEAFF
TGTGCCAGCAGCCCAACCCGGTGGACTGAAGCTTTCTTT
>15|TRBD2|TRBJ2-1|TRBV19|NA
CASSIKLADHNEQFF
TGTGCCAGTAGTATCAAACTAGCGGACCACAATGAGCAGTTCTTC
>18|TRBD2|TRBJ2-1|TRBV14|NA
CASSQDRPGAGGGNEQFF
TGTGCCAGCAGCCAAGATCGGCCCGGAGCGGGAGGGGGCAATGAGCAGTTCTTC
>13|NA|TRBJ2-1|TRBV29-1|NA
CSVLIGSYNEQFF
TGCAGCGTTCTGATAGGCTCCTACAATGAGCAGTTCTTC
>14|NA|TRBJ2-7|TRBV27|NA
CASSKNQGFYEQYF
TGTGCCAGCAGCAAGAATCAGGGATTCTACGAGCAGTACTTC
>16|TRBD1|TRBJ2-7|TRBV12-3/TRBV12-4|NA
CASSLVRDSLSYEQYF
TGTGCCAGCAGTTTAGTGAGGGACAGCCTATCCTACGAGCAGTACTTC
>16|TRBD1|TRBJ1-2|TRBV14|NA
CASSQGTGRPNYGYTF
TGTGCCAGCAGCCAGGGGACAGGCAGACCAAACTATGGCTACACCTTC
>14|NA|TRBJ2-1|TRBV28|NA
CASSLFGAYNEQFF
TGTGCCAGCAGTTTATTTGGGGCCTACAATGAGCAGTTCTTC
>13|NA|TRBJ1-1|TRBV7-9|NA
CASSLGGPTEAFF
TGTGCCAGCAGCTTAGGGGGGCCTACTGAAGCTTTCTTT
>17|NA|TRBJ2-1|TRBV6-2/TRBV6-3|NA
CASSELSDAPSYNEQFF
TGTGCCAGCAGCGAGCTATCGGACGCCCCCTCCTACAATGAGCAGTTCTTC
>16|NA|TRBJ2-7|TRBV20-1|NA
CSARDRAGPTLYEQYF
TGCAGTGCTAGAGATCGAGCAGGCCCTACTCTTTACGAGCAGTACTTC
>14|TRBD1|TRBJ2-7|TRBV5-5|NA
CASSLGQGIHEQYF
TGTGCCAGCAGCTTGGGACAGGGGATCCACGAGCAGTACTTC
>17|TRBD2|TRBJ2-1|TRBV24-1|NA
CATSVGTSGNSYNEQFF
TGTGCCACCAGTGTTGGGACTAGCGGGAACTCCTACAATGAGCAGTTCTTC
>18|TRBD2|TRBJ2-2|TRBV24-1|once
CATSGETSGRGNTGELFF
TGTGCCACCAGTGGGGAGACTAGCGGGAGGGGGAACACCGGGGAGCTGTTTTTT
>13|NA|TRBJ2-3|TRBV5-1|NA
CASSLSWEDTQYF
TGCGCCAGCAGCTTGTCTTGGGAAGATACGCAGTATTTT
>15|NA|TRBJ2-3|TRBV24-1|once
CATSDPEEPTDTQYF
TGTGCCACCAGTGACCCCGAGGAGCCCACAGATACGCAGTATTTT
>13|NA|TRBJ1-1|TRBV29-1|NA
CSVEERQSTEAFF
TGCAGCGTTGAAGAACGGCAGTCCACTGAAGCTTTCTTT
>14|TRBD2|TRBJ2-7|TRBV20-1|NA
CSAKPGLTTYEQYF
TGCAGTGCAAAGCCGGGACTAACAACCTACGAGCAGTACTTC